Following are 8 T cell receptor beta chains from one sample sequenced in a study of shared T cell receptors in the human thymus. Here immunoSEQ multiplex PCR was the method, and the copy in TCRdb shows in-frame clones only, minus some. The sample lists hundreds of thousands of clones, 80% to 90% occurring once. These data also featured in a second study, about human thymus T cells.

Sequences were obtained from thymocytes. These receptors originate from a boy under two years old with a congenital heart defect.

This sequence joins TRBV5-1 and TRBJ2-7, with TRBD1 identical over 9 bases. In germline, CDR1 is SGHRS, CDR2 YFSETQ. CDR3 length: 19 residues. After removal of 2 bases from V and 2 bases from J, the junction contained 17 bases not matched to a gene. This chain's CDR3 is CASSFPRGTGTSITYEQYF. As DNA, the CDR3 is TGCGCCAGCAGCTTCCCTCGGGGGACAGGGACATCGATAACCTACGAGCAGTACTTC.

The V gene is TRBV27, the J gene TRBJ2-3; TRBD2 might be the D (6 bases). Germline V gives CDR1 MNHEY, CDR2 SMNVEV (reference sequence). Trimming took 7 bases from V and 0 from J, leaving 14 bases between them. The CDR3 consists of 15 residues. The CDR3 protein is CASNPSATSTDTQYF. The CDR3 DNA sequence: TGTGCCAGCAACCCTAGCGCAACTAGCACAGATACGCAGTATTTT.

To note about this clone: Other nucleotide sequences from this sample produce the same CDR3. The chain recombines TRBV5-6 with TRBJ2-5, with D unclear. The CDR3 runs to 13 residues. Looked up from germline, CDR1 is SGHDT and CDR2 is YYEEEE. V was clipped by 4 bases and J by 5 bases, with 12 bases between them. The DNA of the CDR3 is TGTGCCAGCAGCCTACCCCTCCGGGAGACCCAGTACTTC. Translation: CASSLPLRETQYF.

Only one count was recorded for this clone. V and J are TRBV4-3 and TRBJ2-7; D is possibly TRBD1 (5 bases). Germline V gene lookup returns CDR1 LGHNA and CDR2 YSLEER. This CDR3 region has 16 residues. The V and J ends lost 0 bases and 0 bases respectively, with 12 bases between them. CDR3 nucleotide sequence: TGCGCCAGCAGCCAAGAACAGGAAAGGTACTCCTACGAGCAGTACTTC. Amino acids: CASSQEQERYSYEQYF.

The V call is TRBV2, the J call TRBJ2-2, with D possibly being TRBD2 (6 bases). Germline values: CDR1 SNHLY, CDR2 FYNNEI. CDR3 size: 14 residues. V lost 0 bases and J 8 bases, leaving 10 bases between the germline ends. In DNA, the CDR3 is TGTGCCAGCAGTGAAGCGACGGGAGCTGGGGAGCTGTTTTTT. The encoded protein is CASSEATGAGELFF.

This clone appeared a single time. V and J are TRBV4-3 and TRBJ1-1; perhaps TRBD1 as D (5 bases). CDR1 and CDR2 from the germline V gene are LGHNA and YSLEER. This CDR3 is built from 15 residues. Trimming cost V 4 bases and J 3 bases, with 15 bases left between them. For the CDR3, the DNA is TGCGCCAGCAGCCCCTTCAGGGAAGGAGACACTGAAGCTTTCTTT. Its translation is CASSPFREGDTEAFF.

This chain connects TRBV7-9 to TRBJ2-7, with D perhaps TRBD1 (5 bases). The germline gives CDR1 SEHNR, CDR2 FQNEAQ (reference sequence). V was cut by 5 bases and J by 6 bases, with 26 bases left in between. The CDR3 is 17 residues long. CDR3 amino acids: CASSPEAIQVVRSEQYF. In nucleotides, the CDR3 is TGTGCCAGCAGCCCAGAAGCGATACAGGTGGTGCGGAGCGAGCAGTACTTC.

The gene calls are TRBV9 and TRBJ2-2, with 9 nucleotides matching TRBD1. J was trimmed by 7 bases and V by 3 bases; bases with no gene match: 10. Germline loops: CDR1 SGDLS, CDR2 YYNGEE. This CDR3 has 16 residues. The CDR3 loop reads CASSAHGTGISGELFF. As DNA, the CDR3 is TGTGCCAGCAGCGCCCACGGGACAGGGATTAGCGGGGAGCTGTTTTTT.